This T cell receptor beta chain was sequenced for a study of T cell responses to AZD1222 COVID-19 vaccine. Study-wide results and limits: No repertoire was sampled before or during the peak T cell response, only after it. When two AZD1222 doses had been given, Spike-specific TCR breadth and depth rose. CD4 TCRs covered the whole spike, strongest at regions 160-218 and 743-854. Of the AZD1222 recipients, only five to seven were seropositive at baseline.

Clones were sequenced by immunoSEQ multiplex PCR, and TCRdb holds only the in-frame ones, with some missing. The table shows 80,000 to 90,000 clones, with roughly 90% occurring only once. This clone has just a few counts. Its antigen is as yet unknown. The source was peripheral blood, collected on day 0 of MenACWY control vaccination. This TCR was recovered from an adult in good health.

For the CDR3, the DNA is TGCGCCAGCAGTGAGTCGGTAGGGGTCTACGAGCAGTACTTC. Protein: CASSESVGVYEQYF. The J gene is TRBJ2-7, the V gene TRBV10-1; possibly TRBD1 for D (5 bases). Trimming shortened V by 0 bases and J by 3 bases, and 9 bases separated the two germline ends. Germline CDR1 WNHNN, CDR2 SYGVQD (reference sequence). This CDR3 contains 14 residues.